This is a list of T cell receptor beta chains from one sample in a study of shared clonotypes between healthy human individuals. Here immunoSEQ multiplex PCR was the method, and the copy in TCRdb shows in-frame clones only, minus some. Counted here are under 650,000 clones, 95% to 97% occurring once; the ten biggest clones make up 0.06%. Sample: naive CD4+ T cells sorted from blood. These receptors came from a woman in her 30s in good health. CDR3s include the opening cysteine and the closing phenylalanine or tryptophan. The D gene is left open where the match is weak. Size is stated for part of the rows, as once, few or many counts, or as a class when the clone is expanded.

>TRBJ1-2|.|TRBV19|.
TGTGCCAGTAGTAGGCGCGATGGCTACACCTTC
CASSRRDGYTF
>TRBJ2-1|.|TRBV6-1|.
TGTGCCAGCAGTTTCGCAACTCCGGGGCAGTTCTTC
CASSFATPGQFF
>TRBJ1-1|.|TRBV19|.
TGTGCCAGTAGTCGGACAGAGAACACTGAAGCTTTCTTT
CASSRTENTEAFF
>TRBJ2-2|.|TRBV27|TRBD2
TGTGCCAGCAGTAGACTAGCGGAGAACACCGGGGAGCTGTTTTTT
CASSRLAENTGELFF
>TRBJ2-2|.|TRBV4-1|.
TGCGCCAGCAGCCAATTGCCCGGGAACACCGGGGAGCTGTTTTTT
CASSQLPGNTGELFF
>TRBJ2-7|.|TRBV18|TRBD2
TGTGCCAGCTCACCTCGCCGCACTAGCGGGAGGGCCGAGCAGTACTTC
CASSPRRTSGRAEQYF
>TRBJ2-5|.|TRBV15|.
TGTGCCACCAGCAGAGATCCAGGGAGTGAGACCCAGTACTTC
CATSRDPGSETQYF
>TRBJ2-6|.|TRBV2|.
TGTGCCAGCAGGGAACAGGATCTCTCTGGGGCCAACGTCCTGACTTTC
CASREQDLSGANVLTF
>TRBJ2-7|.|TRBV15|.
TGTGCCACCAGCAGAGAAACCATAGACTACGAGCAGTACTTC
CATSRETIDYEQYF
>TRBJ2-7|.|TRBV28|.
TGTGCCAGCAGTTTGGCGGGTTCCTACGAGCAGTACTTC
CASSLAGSYEQYF
>TRBJ1-1|.|TRBV5-5|.
TGTGCCAGCAGCTTGGAAGGGGTCTACACTGAAGCTTTCTTT
CASSLEGVYTEAFF
>TRBJ1-1|.|TRBV4-1|.
TGCGCCAGCAGCCAAGGACAGCAAGGCCGCGAAGCTTTCTTT
CASSQGQQGREAFF
>TRBJ2-5|.|TRBV18|TRBD2
TGTGCCAGCTCACCATCGGGACTAGCGTGGGAGACCCAGTACTTC
CASSPSGLAWETQYF
>TRBJ1-4|.|TRBV5-1|.
TGCGCCAGCAGCTTGGGGAGGGATGAAGAAAAACTGTTTTTT
CASSLGRDEEKLFF
>TRBJ2-1|.|TRBV5-1|TRBD2
TGCGCCAGCAGCGCGGGACTAGCGCAAAATGAGCAGTTCTTC
CASSAGLAQNEQFF
>TRBJ1-1|.|TRBV6-1|.
TGTGCTACAGGGAGGGCTGAAGCTTTCTTT
CATGRAEAFF
>TRBJ1-1|.|TRBV10-3|.
TGTGCCCATTCCTCCGACACTGAAGCTTTCTTT
CAHSSDTEAFF
>TRBJ1-1|.|TRBV7-9|.
TGTGCCAGCAGCCCATTGGGGGGGAGGTACACTGAAGCTTTCTTT
CASSPLGGRYTEAFF
>TRBJ2-5|.|TRBV4-1|.
TGCGCCAGCAGCCAAGGGACCTACTCCAAGACCCAGTACTTC
CASSQGTYSKTQYF
>TRBJ2-5|once|TRBV29-1|.
TGCAGCGTTGGACAGGGAGGAGAGACCCAGTACTTC
CSVGQGGETQYF
>TRBJ2-3|.|TRBV5-1|.
TGCGCCAGCAGCTTGGACCCACCCGGGACATTCGGCACAGATACGCAGTATTTT
CASSLDPPGTFGTDTQYF
>TRBJ2-7|.|TRBV21-1|.
TGTGCCAGCAGCAAAGTCCGCTCTAGCGGTACCTACGAGCAGTACTTC
CASSKVRSSGTYEQYF